These 32 T cell receptor beta chains share one sample of origin, sequenced in a study of high-grade serous ovarian cancer treatment subgroups. Assay: immunoSEQ multiplex PCR; the TCRdb copy retains only in-frame clones and omits some. The table lists some 28,000 clones, around four fifths of them singletons. Tumor samples were taken before definitive surgery or chemotherapy. Sequencing used tumor tissue. The source of these receptors is a human donor with high-grade serous ovarian cancer.

As for this clone: At one boundary the junction diverges from the germline segment, which might be a read error. The V and J genes are TRBV7-7 and TRBJ2-1; D uncertain. CDR1 is SSHAT and CDR2 is FNYEAQ in the germline V gene (reference sequence). The CDR3 spans 14 residues. CDR3 residues: CASSLGPLGNEQFF. Here the CDR3 DNA reads TGTGCTAGCAGCTTAGGGCCCTTGGGGAATGAGCAGTTCTTC.

CDR3: CASSLNRVTDTQYF. The CDR3 DNA sequence: TGCGCCAGCAGCTTGAACAGGGTCACAGATACGCAGTATTTT. The J gene is TRBJ2-3, the V gene TRBV5-1; D perhaps matches TRBD1 (6 bases). The CDR3 length is 14 residues. Trimming cost V 1 base and J 2 bases, with 8 bases left between them. Germline lookup yields CDR1 SGHRS and CDR2 YFSETQ.

Concerning this clone: Compared with germline, one end of the junction differs, possibly owing to a read error. The chain joins TRBV7-9 to TRBJ2-5; a possible D gene is TRBD2 (8 bases). The CDR3 spans 15 residues. CDR1 SEHNR and CDR2 FQNEAQ come from the germline V gene (reference sequence). CDR3 amino acids: CASSVAGQYQETQYF. DNA for the CDR3: TGTGCCAGCAGCGTAGCGGGACAGTACCAAGAGACCCAGTACTTC.

The chain links TRBV11-3 to TRBJ1-5; the match to TRBD1 covers 9 bases. The CDR3 runs to 15 residues. The V segment lost 1 base and the J segment 5 bases; nucleotides outside the gene matches: 3. Per germline, CDR1 SGHNT and CDR2 YENEEA. The CDR3 DNA follows: TGTGCCAGCAGCTTAGCCCACAGGGGGCATCAGCCCCAGCATTTT. Its protein is CASSLAHRGHQPQHF.

This clone was counted only a few times. This sequence joins TRBV6-5 and TRBJ1-2; no reliable D call. V was pared by 6 bases and J by 6 bases, with 11 bases between. Germline V gene data show CDR1 as MNHEY and CDR2 as SVGAGI. The length of the CDR3 is 12 residues. The CDR3 reads CASRGGLNGYTF. CDR3 sequence (DNA): TGTGCCAGCAGGGGAGGGTTGAATGGCTACACCTTC.

The V call is TRBV19, the J call TRBJ2-1, with TRBD1 matching 7 bases. Germline assignment: CDR1 LNHDA and CDR2 SQIVND (reference sequence). The CDR3 covers 13 residues. After removal of 5 bases from V and 9 bases from J, the junction contained 7 bases not matched to a gene. The CDR3 region has the DNA TGTGCCAGTAGTGACAGGGTAACGAGTGAGCAGTTCTTC. Translation: CASSDRVTSEQFF.

On this clone: The junction and the germline gene differ at one end; a read error may be behind it. The CDR3 sequence is CLQDGGGSNEKLFF. In DNA, the CDR3 is TGCCTACAAGATGGGGGGGGGTCTAATGAAAAACTGTTTTTT. The genes are TRBV6-5 and TRBJ1-4; weak D call: TRBD1 (5 bases). Germline V gives CDR1 MNHEY, CDR2 SVGAGI. The CDR3 is 14 amino acids.

This chain uses TRBV5-4 with TRBJ1-4, with D possibly matching TRBD1 (6 bases). The CDR3 runs 15 residues. Germline-derived CDR1 and CDR2 are SGHNT and YYREEE (reference sequence). V shed 0 bases and J shed 5 bases, with 11 bases lying between them. The CDR3 DNA reads as TGTGCCAGCAGCTTGGGTCGGGGGGCGAATGAAAAACTGTTTTTT. It codes for CASSLGRGANEKLFF.

This clone was picked up one time. This chain joins TRBV6-5 and TRBJ1-2, with 8 bases identical to TRBD1. Trimming removed 0 bases from V and 8 bases from J; junction bases left unmatched: 11. CDR3 length: 16 amino acids. The germline CDR1 and CDR2 sequences are MNHEY and SVGAGI. This CDR3 reads CASSYSISPGGDGYTF. The CDR3 DNA sequence: TGTGCCAGCAGTTACTCGATATCTCCAGGGGGCGACGGCTACACCTTC.

The chain carries TRBV6-6 and TRBJ1-5; D gene ambiguous. This CDR3 is 15 amino acids long. Germline V gives CDR1 MNHNY, CDR2 SVGAGI (reference sequence). Trimming cost V 2 bases and J 0 bases, with 8 bases left between them. The CDR3 spells CASSYGQYSNQPQHF. CDR3 nucleotide sequence: TGTGCCAGCAGTTACGGTCAGTATAGCAATCAGCCCCAGCATTTT.

The chain couples TRBV5-1 to TRBJ1-1; D is possibly TRBD1 (5 bases). The CDR3 covers 16 residues. Germline V lookup: CDR1 SGHRS, CDR2 YFSETQ. The ends were cut back, 0 bases at V and 2 bases at J, with 14 bases in the middle. CDR3 DNA: TGCGCCAGCAGCTTGGGGGGGGTGAGATATAACACTGAAGCTTTCTTT. Protein sequence: CASSLGGVRYNTEAFF.

The rearrangement uses TRBV29-1 and TRBJ2-1, with 13 bases lining up with TRBD2. The length of the CDR3 is 14 residues. Germline V gene lookup returns CDR1 SQVTM and CDR2 ANQGSEA. The ends lost 5 bases at V and 7 bases at J; junction bases unmatched: 5. As DNA, the CDR3 is TGCAGCGTTAGGACTAGCGGGAGTTTAAATGAGCAGTTCTTC. The encoded protein is CSVRTSGSLNEQFF.

This chain links TRBV6-5 with TRBJ2-3; 7 positions match TRBD1. V shed 6 bases, J shed 6 bases, and the junction held 9 bases outside the gene matches. The CDR3 has 14 residues. The germline V gene encodes CDR1 MNHEY and CDR2 SVGAGI. The CDR3 is CASSQQTGADTQYF. The CDR3 DNA sequence: TGTGCCAGCAGCCAACAAACAGGGGCGGATACGCAGTATTTT.

This sequence joins TRBV28 and TRBJ2-6; either TRBD1 or TRBD2 may supply D (6 bases each). V was shortened by 1 base and J by 0 bases, with 19 bases between the two germline ends. Germline loops: CDR1 MDHEN, CDR2 SYDVKM. The CDR3 length is 20 residues. The CDR3 is CASSLSGVRGQRSGANVLTF. CDR3 DNA: TGTGCCAGCAGTTTATCGGGGGTCCGGGGACAACGCTCTGGGGCCAACGTCCTGACTTTC.

The V gene is TRBV7-9, the J gene TRBJ1-4, with D possibly TRBD1 on 5 matching bases. Trimming removed 5 bases at V and 7 bases at J, with 20 bases between. The CDR3 is 16 residues long. The V gene's germline CDR1 is SEHNR and CDR2 FQNEAQ (reference sequence). The CDR3 region has the DNA TGTGCCAGCAGCGACACCGGGACCTTGATGGGTGAAAAACTGTTTTTT. Its translation: CASSDTGTLMGEKLFF.

The chain joins TRBV7-8 to TRBJ2-5; D is undetermined. This CDR3 contains 11 residues. V gave up 4 bases and J gave up 4 bases, with 4 bases separating them. Germline CDR1 SGHVS, CDR2 FQNEAQ. CDR3 DNA sequence: TGTGCCAGCAGCTCCGGAGAGACCCAGTACTTC. As protein: CASSSGETQYF. The full variable domain, with the rest looked up from reference TRBV7-8 and TRBJ2-5, is GAGVSQSPRYKVAKRGQDVALRCDPISGHVSLFWYQQALGQGPEFLTYFQNEAQLDKSGLPSDRFFAERPEGSVSTLKIQRTQQEDSAVYLCASSSGETQYFGPGTRLLVL.

The chain recombines TRBV6-5 with TRBJ2-3; TRBD2 matches at 9 bases. V gave up 2 bases and J gave up 4 bases; unmatched junction bases: 4. In germline, CDR1 is MNHEY, CDR2 SVGAGI. The CDR3 has 15 amino acids. CDR3 in amino acids: CASSYGGRVPDTQYF. In DNA, the CDR3 is TGTGCCAGCAGTTACGGCGGGAGGGTCCCAGATACGCAGTATTTT.

This CDR3 is CASSSAGPGELFF. For the CDR3, the DNA is TGTGCCAGCAGCTCAGCGGGACCCGGGGAGCTGTTTTTT. The chain employs TRBV7-9 and TRBJ2-2; 7 bases align to TRBD2. The CDR3 sequence is 13 residues long. J gave up 6 bases and V 4 bases, and 2 bases lay outside the gene matches. The V gene's germline CDR1 is SEHNR and CDR2 FQNEAQ (reference sequence).

This chain joins TRBV18 and TRBJ1-4; a possible D gene is TRBD1 (6 bases). There are 14 residues in the CDR3. V was cut by 6 bases and J by 4 bases, with 12 bases left in between. CDR1 and CDR2 from the germline V gene are KGHSH and LQKENI. The CDR3 spells CASSQRQDNEKLFF. The CDR3 nucleotides read TGTGCCAGCTCCCAAAGACAGGATAATGAAAAACTGTTTTTT.

In this sample, this clone turned up a few times. The J gene is TRBJ1-5, the V gene TRBV30; no clear D gene. V was pared by 2 bases and J by 3 bases, with 8 bases between. The germline V gene has CDR1 GTSNPN and CDR2 SVGIG (reference sequence). The CDR3 contains 13 residues. The chain's CDR3 is CAWSSGVNQPQHF. CDR3 coding DNA: TGTGCCTGGAGTTCCGGGGTCAATCAGCCCCAGCATTTT.

The genes are TRBV11-2 and TRBJ1-1; the D is unclear. Germline loops: CDR1 SGHAT, CDR2 FQNNGV. Deletions cut 2 bases from V and 4 bases from J, with 11 bases between. This CDR3 region has 14 residues. DNA of the CDR3: TGTGCCAGCAGCTTATCTCTGGACCCCACTGAAGCTTTCTTT. As protein: CASSLSLDPTEAFF.

The rearrangement joins TRBV5-6 to TRBJ2-3, with TRBD1 as a possible D gene (6 bases). Germline values: CDR1 SGHDT, CDR2 YYEEEE. The CDR3 runs to 14 residues. V was trimmed by 2 bases and J by 3 bases, leaving 10 bases between them. The CDR3 loop is CASSFTQGTDTQYF. In DNA form, the CDR3 reads TGTGCCAGCAGCTTTACACAGGGAACAGATACGCAGTATTTT.

The rearrangement links TRBV28 to TRBJ1-5, with 9 bases lining up with TRBD1. Germline lookup yields CDR1 MDHEN and CDR2 SYDVKM. There are 17 residues in the CDR3. V was clipped by 5 bases and J by 2 bases; unmatched bases: 10. The CDR3 DNA reads TGTGCCAGCAGTACAGGGGGCTCCGGCTTCGGCAATCAGCCCCAGCATTTT. Its translation is CASSTGGSGFGNQPQHF.

The genes are TRBV21-1 and TRBJ2-4; no DNA check was done on the table's D call, TRBD1. TRBV21-1 is deemed a pseudogene. The CDR3 sequence is 12 residues long. CDR3 in DNA: TGTGCCAGCAGCCCCCAGTTGGACATTCAGTACTTC. The encoded protein is CASSPQLDIQYF.

The rearrangement links TRBV19 to TRBJ2-5, with D unresolved. This CDR3 contains 15 residues. V gave up 4 bases and J gave up 7 bases, with 19 bases separating them. Germline values: CDR1 LNHDA, CDR2 SQIVND (reference sequence). This chain's CDR3 is CASSKREDHSGTQYF. The CDR3 region has the DNA TGTGCCAGTAGTAAGCGAGAGGACCACTCGGGGACCCAGTACTTC.

The V and J genes are TRBV28 and TRBJ1-3, with D unresolved. Looked up from germline, CDR1 is MDHEN and CDR2 is SYDVKM. This CDR3 is built from 15 residues. Trimming cost V 7 bases and J 4 bases, with 17 bases left between them. The DNA for the CDR3 is TGTGCCAGCACGGGAGGGTTGAACGGGGGAAACACCATATATTTT. Amino acids: CASTGGLNGGNTIYF.

The chain recombines TRBV5-1 with TRBJ2-1; 13 positions agree with TRBD2. This CDR3 spans 20 amino acids. Trimming took 0 bases from V and 5 from J; bases not matched to a gene: 14. The germline gives CDR1 SGHRS, CDR2 YFSETQ. The CDR3 loop reads CASSLDGLAGDKAADNEQFF. CDR3 nucleotides: TGCGCCAGCAGCTTGGATGGACTAGCGGGAGACAAGGCAGCAGACAATGAGCAGTTCTTC.

The rearrangement links TRBV5-1 to TRBJ1-2; 7 bases line up with TRBD1. The ends lost 2 bases at V and 6 bases at J; junction bases unmatched: 10. This CDR3 is built from 15 residues. CDR1 is SGHRS and CDR2 is YFSETQ in the germline V gene. CDR3 sequence (DNA): TGCGCCAGCAGCTTCCGACAGGGTTTTAGCGATGGCTACACCTTC. It specifies CASSFRQGFSDGYTF.

In its sample, this clone was seen once. Here the CDR3 reads CASSLRQGAEAFF. The CDR3 nucleotides are TGCGCCAGCAGCCTTCGCCAGGGCGCGGAAGCTTTCTTT. The rearrangement joins TRBV5-1 to TRBJ1-1, with a possible D match to TRBD1 (5 bases). V was cut by 4 bases and J by 8 bases, with 15 bases left in between. The CDR3 contains 13 residues. Germline V gives CDR1 SGHRS, CDR2 YFSETQ.

This clone has just one count. The chain employs TRBV6-6 and TRBJ1-2, with D possibly TRBD1 on 6 matching bases. The CDR3 totals 13 residues. The V gene lost 7 bases and the J gene lost 8 bases, with 17 bases spanning the gap. CDR1 is MNHNY, CDR2 SVGAGI, per germline (reference sequence). CDR3 residues: CASKEGGLRGYTF. In nucleotides, the CDR3 is TGTGCCAGCAAGGAAGGGGGGTTGAGGGGCTACACCTTC.

The gene calls are TRBV18 and TRBJ2-7, with a tentative D call TRBD1 (6 bases). The V gene's germline CDR1 is KGHSH and CDR2 LQKENI. V gave up 0 bases and J gave up 2 bases, with 17 bases separating them. The CDR3 loop spans 17 amino acids. The CDR3: CASSPPVAGAVTYEQYF. The CDR3 bases are TGTGCCAGCTCACCACCCGTTGCAGGGGCAGTCACCTACGAGCAGTACTTC.

The CDR3 coding sequence is TGTGCCAGCACCTCAGGTGGGGGCGGATCCTACGAGCAGTACTTC. Translating gives CASTSGGGGSYEQYF. The V and J genes are TRBV6-5 and TRBJ2-5; a weak D match, TRBD1 (6 bases). The J call may not be correct, given that the DNA end is closer to TRBJ2-7. The germline V gene encodes CDR1 MNHEY and CDR2 SVGAGI. The CDR3 extends over 15 amino acids.